The TCR beta chain described here comes from a study of cytomegalovirus exposure and HLA in healthy donors. Primers for the PCR totalled 60 Vbeta and 13 Jbeta. Produced via immunoSEQ multiplex PCR; TCRdb's table is partial and in-frame only. The sample lists about 130,000 clones; 80% to 90% were seen once. The CDR3 runs 17 residues. V dropped 0 bases and J dropped 0; count of bases not matched to a gene: 1. Germline V CDR1 and CDR2: LGHNA, YNFKEQ. Sequencing was carried out using PBMCs. The V and J genes are TRBV4-2 and TRBJ2-6, with 8 bases matching TRBD1. The TCR sequence derives from a woman between 18 and 29 years old in good health and CMV-seropositive. The CDR3 reads CASSQDGQGSGANVLTF. The CDR3 bases are TGTGCCAGCAGCCAAGATGGACAGGGCTCTGGGGCCAACGTCCTGACTTTC.